This T cell receptor beta chain is from a study of cytomegalovirus exposure and HLA in healthy donors (dated by TCRdb to between 2016 and 2019). Concerning the study at large: A later analysis indicated that the 120 or so validation repertoires were generated on the platform also employed for the 700 or so repertoires of the first cohort. The study aimed to test whether cataloging public T cell receptors could reveal signatures of past pathogen exposure. Besides the first cohort of around 700 subjects, a separate validation cohort made up of 120 or so different subjects was used. The study combined high-throughput TCR immunosequencing, statistical association of individual TCRs with disease status, and machine learning to predict cytomegalovirus infection status.

The library was produced with the immunoSEQ multiplex PCR assay. In the original analysis: A statistical classification framework was built to diagnose cytomegalovirus status from the catalog of TCR beta chain sequences. Held by TCRdb, this immuneACCESS table contains in-frame sequences only and omits some clones. Under half of the omission traces to an unresolved V gene where checked; the cause of the rest is unknown. V, J and clone size derive from that table, while D and trimming were established from the DNA sequence. The sample has some 170,000 clones on record, just under 90% of them singletons. Roughly 1.5% of the sample is held by the ten biggest clonotypes. Study-wide conclusions, independent of this receptor: The classifier was reported to diagnose cytomegalovirus status with high specificity and sensitivity in both the original and validation cohorts. Across donors, most TCR sequences were observed very rarely, whereas some public TCRs were present in many individuals. Three of the identified cytomegalovirus-associated TCR beta chains were confirmed in vitro to be specific for cytomegalovirus antigens. A later analysis lacked HLA typing for the validation cohort, so it scored co-occurrence in that cohort across all 110 or so repertoires. Subsequent analysis determined that TCRs grouped into clusters in the first cohort also showed a tendency toward co-occurrence across the 90 to 150 validation repertoires, and approximately 94% of cluster scores exceeded 0. It was suggested by the authors that the approach could potentially be generalized to other disease states and immunological phenotypes. In the study, 150 to 200 TCR beta chains were listed as associated with cytomegalovirus.

From the cysteine up to the phenylalanine, the CDR3 has a length of 15 residues. The retained sequence is limited to the CDR3, 45 bases, with the frame set at the first base. V loses 2 bases of germline sequence and J loses 2 bases, and the interval between the two ends is 12 bases. CDR1 and CDR2 are read off the germline V gene as MGHRA and YSYEKL. Separate from the roughly 650-subject first cohort, the validation cohort of about 130 subjects was the group to which the donors belonged. In the case of this clone: Its antigen specificity is not known. Base qualities are not recorded, but no much larger clone differs from it by a single base.

The TCR originated in a woman younger than 45 in good health and CMV-seronegative. The receptor chain draws on TRBV4-1 and TRBJ2-5; TRBD1 might be the D gene, on 6 matching bases. Input material: PBMCs. CDR3 sequence: CASSQLPGQQETQYF. The base sequence is TGCGCCAGCAGCCAACTCCCTGGACAGCAAGAGACCCAGTACTTC.